Reported below is one T cell receptor beta chain. This clone was seen just once. No cognate antigen has been identified for it. No qualities accompany the bases; no much larger clone lies one base away. The CDR3 runs 15 amino acids, cysteine and phenylalanine included. CDR3 DNA only is kept here, 45 bases in frame from base 1. CDR1 GTSNPN and CDR2 SVGIG were looked up in the germline V gene (reference sequence). V is shortened by 0 bases, J by 0 bases, and the region joining them spans 11 bases. This sample stems from a study of blood T cell repertoires in COVID-19 (dated by TCRdb to the early 2020s). For the wider study: Samples covering the acute and convalescent phases of COVID-19 were provided by collaborators in the United States, Italy and Spain. The material from the prospective study consisted of cDNA or gDNA derived from T cells, B-cell-depleted T cells, or PBMCs. The dataset comprised deeply sampled blood TCRbeta repertoires from subjects exposed to, actively infected with, or recovered from COVID-19. A freely available public database, intended as a resource for researchers studying the immune response to SARS-CoV-2, is where the repertoires were released. The samples were drawn from the first 160 participants of the ongoing ImmuneRACE study and from 950 to 1,500 subjects provided by 6 global collaborators. A de-identified subject ID, COVID-19 status, age in years and sex were almost always included in the sample metadata. HLA class I and class II types, where available, came from metadata supplied by the sample provider rather than from assay-based typing. Here is what the overall study found, with its caveats: The quantity of clinical and demographic metadata differed by source and by participant and was supplied without curation.

Each collaborating institution followed its own protocols to collect whole blood in K2EDTA tubes. For TCRbeta analysis, collaborators shipped samples in one of three forms: frozen whole blood, isolated PBMCs, or DNA extracted from either of those sample types. TCRbeta CDR3 regions were amplified from genomic DNA using the immunoSEQ Assay, a bias-controlled multiplex PCR. The study's own analysis went as follows. The number of nucleated cells in each sample was estimated from the amplification of reference gene primers within the assay. To quantify the absolute abundance of each unique TCRbeta CDR3 rearrangement, sequence reads were collapsed and filtered. Productive Simpson clonality was computed per sample as the square root of Simpson's diversity index over productive rearrangements. TCRdb retrieved this table from immuneACCESS and kept in-frame rearrangements only. Not all clones are present; in checked studies, unresolved V genes account for under half, and no reason is known for the remainder. The V and J calls and clone size are taken from that table; D and trimming were inferred from the DNA. Within this sample are around 450,000 clones, with more than 85% of them counted one time only. The biggest ten clones account for about 4.3% of the sample.

The rearranged chain carries TRBV30 and TRBJ1-2; no D segment can be confidently identified. The sample consisted of peripheral blood. The sequence came from a woman in her twenties or thirties with acute or convalescent COVID-19. The CDR3 corresponds to CAWSVRSAANYGYTF. The DNA is TGTGCCTGGAGTGTACGCAGCGCCGCTAACTATGGCTACACCTTC.